The 22 T cell receptor beta chains presented below share a single source sample, sequenced in a study of response to subunit inactivated influenza vaccine. MiXCR, run by TCRdb on the RT-PCR reads, gives a single entry per CDR3 protein. Of 450,000 to 600,000 distinct CDR3 sequences listed, about 17% are singletons. Sequencing used CD4+ T cells sorted from PBMCs, obtained roughly 24 months after vaccination. The receptors were sampled from a man in his fifties or sixties who received an inactivated influenza vaccine.

This clonotype came up a few times. The chain joins TRBV24-1 to TRBJ2-1; D call uncertain. V lost 2 bases and J lost 8, with 18 bases in between. Per germline, CDR1 KGHDR and CDR2 SFDVKD. The CDR3 has 16 residues. The CDR3 region is CATSDSDGLSFDEQFF. In DNA form, the CDR3 reads TGTGCCACCAGTGATTCAGATGGGTTATCGTTCGATGAGCAGTTCTTC.

The V gene is TRBV30, the J gene TRBJ1-1; no firm D call. Looked up from germline, CDR1 is GTSNPN and CDR2 is SVGIG (reference sequence). The length of the CDR3 is 11 residues. V was cut by 2 bases and J by 7 bases, with 8 bases left in between. The CDR3 loop is CAWSREFEAFF. The CDR3 DNA reads as TGTGCCTGGAGTAGGGAATTTGAAGCTTTCTTT.

The chain employs TRBV25-1 and TRBJ2-2, with 7 bases that match TRBD2. With V trimmed by 4 bases and J by 1 base, 3 bases remained unmatched. This CDR3 is 15 amino acids long. The germline CDR1 and CDR2 sequences are MGHDK and SYGVNS. The CDR3 spells CASSGSSGNTGELFF. CDR3 DNA: TGTGCCAGCAGTGGGTCTAGCGGGAACACCGGGGAGCTGTTTTTT.

A few counts support this clonotype. The rearrangement uses TRBV12-3 or TRBV12-4 and TRBJ2-4; D is possibly TRBD1 (6 bases). With 6 bases removed from V and 4 bases from J, the gap between germline ends came to 13 bases. The CDR3 runs to 14 residues. The CDR3 is CASSYREGKNIQYF. The CDR3 coding sequence is TGTGCCAGCAGCTACAGGGAAGGAAAAAACATTCAGTACTTC.

This clonotype has only a few counts. This rearrangement joins TRBV20-1 to TRBJ2-5; TRBD2 matches at 8 bases. The V and J ends lost 4 bases and 2 bases, in that order; junction bases with no gene match: 3. Germline V gene lookup returns CDR1 DFQATT and CDR2 SNEGSKA (reference sequence). The CDR3 covers 13 residues. The CDR3 here is CSAIRGGQETQYF. As DNA, the CDR3 is TGCAGTGCTATCCGGGGGGGTCAAGAGACCCAGTACTTC.

This clonotype has more than one count but fewer than ten. The CDR3, as DNA: TGTGCCTGGGGCAGACAGGCCTACGAGCAGTACTTC. Encoded protein: CAWGRQAYEQYF. The chain carries TRBV30 and TRBJ2-7; maybe TRBD1 (6 bases). The ends were cut back, 5 bases at V and 2 bases at J, with 10 bases in the middle. The CDR3 runs 12 residues. From germline, CDR1 is GTSNPN and CDR2 SVGIG (reference sequence).

This chain connects TRBV28 to TRBJ2-6, with 8 nucleotides matching TRBD1. CDR1 and CDR2 from the germline V gene are MDHEN and SYDVKM. CDR3 size: 16 residues. V trimming: 6 bases; J trimming: 2 bases; junction bases outside the gene matches: 6. This CDR3 reads CASSRAGGTGANVLTF. CDR3 bases: TGTGCCAGCAGCCGCGCAGGGGGCACTGGGGCCAACGTCCTGACTTTC.

The chain recombines TRBV5-1 with TRBJ1-3, with D perhaps matching TRBD1 (6 bases). The CDR3 is 17 residues long. The germline gives CDR1 SGHRS, CDR2 YFSETQ. V gave up 4 bases and J gave up 2 bases, with 19 bases separating them. The CDR3 region has the DNA TGCGCCAGCAGCGAATTCGAAGGGGGGGCAACTGGAAACACCATATATTTT. Amino acids: CASSEFEGGATGNTIYF.

This clonotype was recorded many times. This rearrangement joins TRBV4-2 to TRBJ2-3; the match to TRBD2 covers 8 bases. Germline V CDR1 and CDR2: LGHNA, YNFKEQ. The length of the CDR3 is 15 residues. The J segment lost 5 bases and the V segment lost 4 bases, leaving 8 bases of the junction unmatched. CDR3 coding DNA: TGTGCCAGCAGCCGAAGCGGGGGTGTTCAAGATACGCAGTATTTT. Translation gives CASSRSGGVQDTQYF.

This chain links TRBV4-2 with TRBJ2-6, with no clear D. The CDR3 runs to 15 residues. The V end was cut by 0 bases, the J end by 2 bases, with 5 bases between. Germline assignment: CDR1 LGHNA and CDR2 YNFKEQ. In nucleotides, the CDR3 is TGTGCCAGCAGCCAAGACACAGCTGGGGCCAACGTCCTGACTTTC. Translated: CASSQDTAGANVLTF.

This clonotype was counted between two and nine times. V gene TRBV7-2 combines with J gene TRBJ1-4; no firm D call. The V gene lost 0 bases and the J gene lost 7 bases, with 6 bases spanning the gap. The CDR3 sequence is 13 residues long. Per germline, CDR1 SGHTA and CDR2 FQGNSA. The CDR3 is CASSLARSEKLFF. CDR3 sequence (DNA): TGTGCCAGCAGCTTAGCGCGCAGTGAAAAACTGTTTTTT.

This chain links TRBV25-1 with TRBJ1-6; TRBD1 agrees at 7 bases. CDR1 is MGHDK and CDR2 is SYGVNS in the germline V gene. The length of the CDR3 is 16 residues. V lost 3 bases and J lost 6; bases outside the gene matches: 8. The CDR3 sequence: CASSEEGGAFNSPLHF. In nucleotides, the CDR3 is TGTGCCAGCAGTGAGGAAGGGGGCGCGTTTAATTCACCCCTCCACTTT.

This clonotype was seen more than once but under ten times. V is TRBV5-1 and J is TRBJ2-2; D is uncertain. Trimming shortened V by 0 bases and J by 5 bases, and 8 bases separated the two germline ends. Germline V lookup: CDR1 SGHRS, CDR2 YFSETQ. This CDR3 has 14 amino acids. The CDR3 DNA follows: TGCGCCAGCAGCTTGGACGTCTTTACCGGGGAGCTGTTTTTT. Residues: CASSLDVFTGELFF.

This clonotype was picked up a small number of times. This sequence joins TRBV20-1 and TRBJ2-7, with D unclear. The CDR3 extends over 11 amino acids. Germline CDR1 reads DFQATT; CDR2 reads SNEGSKA (reference sequence). Trimming cost V 3 bases and J 0 bases, with 3 bases left between them. In nucleotides, the CDR3 is TGCAGTGCTAGTGGCTCCTACGAGCAGTACTTC. This sequence encodes CSASGSYEQYF.

A few counts support this clonotype. V gene TRBV12-3 or TRBV12-4 combines with J gene TRBJ1-1; the D gene is possibly TRBD1 (5 bases). V lost 3 bases and J 8 bases, leaving 10 bases between the germline ends. The length of the CDR3 is 12 residues. The CDR3 sequence: CASSLQGAEAFF. The CDR3 bases are TGTGCCAGCAGTTTGCAGGGAGCCGAAGCTTTCTTT.

The rearrangement joins TRBV6-1 to TRBJ1-1; D is possibly TRBD1 (5 bases). The V end lost 7 bases, the J end lost 0 bases, and 12 bases lay between the germline ends. This CDR3 comprises 14 residues. Germline CDR1 is MNHNS and CDR2 is SASEGT. CDR3 sequence: CASTDRPLNTEAFF. CDR3 in DNA: TGTGCCAGCACCGACAGACCTTTGAACACTGAAGCTTTCTTT.

This chain uses TRBV28 with TRBJ1-6, with a possible D match to TRBD1 (5 bases). The CDR3 is 14 amino acids. Per germline, CDR1 MDHEN and CDR2 SYDVKM. Trimming took 2 bases from V and 6 from J, leaving 8 bases between them. This CDR3 is CASSLRDFNSPLHF. The CDR3 region has the DNA TGTGCCAGCAGTTTACGGGACTTTAATTCACCCCTCCACTTT.

This clonotype is termed medium-sized. V usage is TRBV10-3 and J usage is TRBJ2-7; 12 bases are a match to TRBD2. Trimming cost V 7 bases and J 6 bases; bases outside gene matches: 4. The CDR3 length is 13 residues. Germline V gene sequence: CDR1 ENHRY, CDR2 SYGVKD. Here the CDR3 DNA reads TGTGCCATCATGCTAGCGGGGGGGCGCGAGCAGTACTTC. It codes for CAIMLAGGREQYF.

There are many counts of this clonotype. The J gene is TRBJ2-7, the V gene TRBV4-1; TRBD2 aligns across 12 bases. The CDR3 totals 15 residues. V trimming: 4 bases; J trimming: 2 bases; junction bases outside the gene matches: 3. Germline V gives CDR1 MGHRA, CDR2 YSYEKL. CDR3 region: CASSRTSGKTYEQYF. DNA for the CDR3: TGCGCCAGCAGCCGGACTAGCGGGAAGACCTACGAGCAGTACTTC.

This clonotype was seen many times. The CDR3 nucleotides are TGCAGTGCAAATTCCGGGACGGCCACCGGGGAGCTGTTTTTT. Protein product: CSANSGTATGELFF. This chain connects TRBV20-1 to TRBJ2-2; D may be TRBD1 or TRBD2 (5 bases each). The CDR3 is made up of 14 amino acids. V lost 6 bases and J 4 bases, leaving 15 bases between the germline ends. CDR1 and CDR2 from the germline V gene are DFQATT and SNEGSKA (reference sequence).

The V and J genes are TRBV4-1 and TRBJ2-7, with 7 bases fitting TRBD1. The junction had 11 bases not matched to a gene; V was cut back by 2 bases and J by 7 bases. In germline, CDR1 is MGHRA, CDR2 YSYEKL. CDR3 size: 15 residues. CDR3 region: CASSQPRQGTGEQYF. In DNA, the CDR3 is TGCGCCAGCAGCCAACCTCGACAGGGTACCGGGGAGCAGTACTTC.

This clonotype was detected only a few times. The genes are TRBV29-1 and TRBJ2-3; D is undetermined. The CDR3 is made up of 10 amino acids. CDR1 is SQVTM and CDR2 is ANQGSEA in the germline V gene. The V gene lost 7 bases and the J gene lost 2 bases, with 4 bases spanning the gap. Here the CDR3 reads CSAVTDTQYF. CDR3 coding DNA: TGCAGCGCCGTCACAGATACGCAGTATTTT.